This T cell receptor (beta chain) comes out of a study of Graves' ophthalmopathy and Graves' hyperthyroidism. General study findings and limits: The model predicted ophthalmopathy progression with about 71% sensitivity and around 72% specificity.

Calling hyperthyroidism stable required that no ophthalmopathy show up within 18 months of follow-up. Eligible hyperthyroidism cases comprised new diagnoses of under 2 months' duration in individuals aged 18 to 65. No donor had other autoimmune disease, uncontrolled infection, pregnancy or lactation. J lost 2 bases, V lost 8 bases, and 8 bases had no gene match. Germline V lookup: CDR1 MDHEN, CDR2 SYDVKM. The CDR3 covers 14 residues. This clonotype was detected many times. What it recognizes is unknown. Amplified TCR beta CDR3 regions were obtained using RNA transcripts as template. HTBI primers were employed in first-round RT-PCR, then a second-round multiplex PCR followed. MiXCR, applied by TCRdb to the multiplex PCR reads, yields one record per CDR3 protein. The sample holds hundreds of thousands of distinct CDR3 sequences; around a fifth are singletons and the top ten take around 6.9%.

The sequence came from a woman younger than 30 with stable Graves' hyperthyroidism. Some clones in this sample may be carry-over from other donors' samples. This chain connects TRBV28 to TRBJ2-7, with 8 bases fitting TRBD1. Sequencing was done on a sample of peripheral blood. For the CDR3, the DNA is TGTGCCAGCCTACCCCGGGACAGGACCTACGAGCAGTACTTC. Translated: CASLPRDRTYEQYF.